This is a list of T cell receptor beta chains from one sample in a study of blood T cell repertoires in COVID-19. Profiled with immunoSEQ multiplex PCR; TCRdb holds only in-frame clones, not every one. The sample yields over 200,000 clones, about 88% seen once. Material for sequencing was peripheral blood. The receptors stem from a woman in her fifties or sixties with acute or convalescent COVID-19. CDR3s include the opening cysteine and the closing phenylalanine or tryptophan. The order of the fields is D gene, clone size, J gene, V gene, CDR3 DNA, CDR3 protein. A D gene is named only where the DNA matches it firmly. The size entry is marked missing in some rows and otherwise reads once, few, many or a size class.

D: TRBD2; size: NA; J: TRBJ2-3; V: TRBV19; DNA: TGTGCCAGTAGTATCGCCCTTATAGCGGGGAGTAGCACAGATACGCAGTATTTT; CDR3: CASSIALIAGSSTDTQYF
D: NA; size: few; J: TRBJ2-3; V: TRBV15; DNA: TGTGCCACCAGCGATCGGGGGTACACAGATACGCAGTATTTT; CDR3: CATSDRGYTDTQYF
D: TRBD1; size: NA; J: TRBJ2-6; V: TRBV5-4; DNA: TGTGCCAGCAGCTTCCCCCGACAGGGTGCTGGGGCCAACGTCCTGACTTTC; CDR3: CASSFPRQGAGANVLTF
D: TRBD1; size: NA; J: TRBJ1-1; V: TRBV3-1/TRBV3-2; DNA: TGTGCCAGCAGCCCCGCCGGGACAGGGTGGGCGGCTGAAGCTTTCTTT; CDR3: CASSPAGTGWAAEAFF
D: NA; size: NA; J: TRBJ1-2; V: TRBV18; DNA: TGTGCCAGCTCAGTACAGGAGAACTATGGCTACACCTTC; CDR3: CASSVQENYGYTF
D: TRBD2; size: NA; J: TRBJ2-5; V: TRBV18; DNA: TGTGCCAGCTCACTCGGACTAGCGGGGGACGGGGAGACCCAGTACTTC; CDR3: CASSLGLAGDGETQYF
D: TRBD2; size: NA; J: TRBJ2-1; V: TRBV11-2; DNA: TGTGCCAGCAGCCGCGCGGGGGGGACGGGCCTCAATGAGCAGTTCTTC; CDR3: CASSRAGGTGLNEQFF
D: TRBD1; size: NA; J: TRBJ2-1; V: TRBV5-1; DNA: TGCGCCAGCAGCCGGGACAGGCCCTTTTACAATGAGCAGTTCTTC; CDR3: CASSRDRPFYNEQFF
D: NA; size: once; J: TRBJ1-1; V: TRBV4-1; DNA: TGCGCCAGCAGCCCCCGGGACATTACAGGGACGGAGAACACTGAAGCTTTCTTT; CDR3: CASSPRDITGTENTEAFF
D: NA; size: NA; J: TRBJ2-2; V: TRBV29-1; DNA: TGCAGCGTTTATATCCCGTGGGCAAGCACCGGGGAGCTGTTTTTT; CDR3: CSVYIPWASTGELFF
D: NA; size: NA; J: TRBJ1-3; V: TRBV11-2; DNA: TGTGCCAGCAGCTTAGGCGTATACTCTGGAAACACCATATATTTT; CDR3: CASSLGVYSGNTIYF
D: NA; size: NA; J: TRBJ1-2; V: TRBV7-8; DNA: TGTGCCAGCAGCTTAGCAGGGCGGGACTATGGCTACACCTTC; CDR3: CASSLAGRDYGYTF
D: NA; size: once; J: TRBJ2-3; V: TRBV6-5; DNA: TGTGCCAGCACCTACACGGGGGGCCCTAGCGATACGCAGTATTTT; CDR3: CASTYTGGPSDTQYF
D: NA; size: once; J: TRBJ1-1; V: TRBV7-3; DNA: TGTGCCAGCAGCTTAGGCAGGGCTGAAGCTTTCTTT; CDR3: CASSLGRAEAFF
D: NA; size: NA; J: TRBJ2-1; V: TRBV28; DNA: TGTGCCAGCAGTTTAGGGACTTACCGGAATGAGCAGTTCTTC; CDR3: CASSLGTYRNEQFF
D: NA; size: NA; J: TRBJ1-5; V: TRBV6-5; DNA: TGTGCCAGCACGGGAGGGCGGGCCAATCAGCCCCAGCATTTT; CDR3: CASTGGRANQPQHF
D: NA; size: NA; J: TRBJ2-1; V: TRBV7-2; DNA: TGTGCCAGCAGCTCAAGCGGGCAATCCTACAATGAGCAGTTCTTC; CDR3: CASSSSGQSYNEQFF
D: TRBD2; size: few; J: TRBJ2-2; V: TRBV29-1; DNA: TGCAGCGTTTGGAGCGGGATGAACACCGGGGAGCTGTTTTTT; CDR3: CSVWSGMNTGELFF